The TCR beta chain under discussion was sequenced for a study of T cell changes during pregnancy in multiple sclerosis. From germline, CDR1 is SGHTA and CDR2 FQGTGA. CDR3 length: 13 amino acids. Trimming shortened V by 2 bases and J by 4 bases, and 7 bases separated the two germline ends. The method was immunoSEQ multiplex PCR; TCRdb's version includes in-frame clones alone and lacks a portion of them. Of 30,000 to 35,000 clones in the sample, approximately 90% are singletons; the top ten hold 3% to 4.5%. The chain recombines TRBV7-3 with TRBJ2-3; possibly TRBD2 for D (5 bases). The sequences come from CD8+ T cells from peripheral blood mononuclear cells, collected in the third trimester of pregnancy. This TCR was sampled from a female donor with multiple sclerosis, enrolled in a pregnancy study. The CDR3: CASSLLAPDTQYF. The CDR3, as DNA: TGTGCCAGCAGCTTACTAGCTCCAGATACGCAGTATTTT.